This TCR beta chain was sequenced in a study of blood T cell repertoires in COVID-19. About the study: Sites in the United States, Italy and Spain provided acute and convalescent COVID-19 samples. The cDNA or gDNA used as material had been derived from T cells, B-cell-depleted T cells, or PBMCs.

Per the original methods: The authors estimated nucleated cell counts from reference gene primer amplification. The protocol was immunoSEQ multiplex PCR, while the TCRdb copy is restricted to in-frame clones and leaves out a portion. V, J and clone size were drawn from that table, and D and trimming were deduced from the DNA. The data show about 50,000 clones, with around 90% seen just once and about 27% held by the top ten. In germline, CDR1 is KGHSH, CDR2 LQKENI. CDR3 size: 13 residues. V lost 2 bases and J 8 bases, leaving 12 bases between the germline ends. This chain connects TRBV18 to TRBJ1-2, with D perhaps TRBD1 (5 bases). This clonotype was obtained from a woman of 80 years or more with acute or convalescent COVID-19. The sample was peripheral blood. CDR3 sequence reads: CASSPRGLDGYTF. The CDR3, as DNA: TGTGCCAGCTCACCAAGGGGTCTCGACGGCTACACCTTC.